These 20 T cell receptor beta chains share one sample of origin, sequenced in a study of blood T cell repertoires in COVID-19. Produced via immunoSEQ multiplex PCR; TCRdb's table is partial and in-frame only. The sample gives about 73,000 clones, 82% of which show up once; under 4.5% is in the top ten. Sequenced: peripheral blood. All receptors derive from a woman in her sixties or seventies with acute or convalescent COVID-19.

This clone turned up a few times. The V call is TRBV24-1, the J call TRBJ2-4, with D uncertain. This CDR3 comprises 15 residues. Germline V gene data show CDR1 as KGHDR and CDR2 as SFDVKD. V was cut by 4 bases and J by 3 bases, with 12 bases left in between. The CDR3 region has the DNA TGTGCCACCAGTGACACTGCCGATTACAAAAACATTCAGTACTTC. This sequence encodes CATSDTADYKNIQYF.

The chain uses TRBV18 and TRBJ1-5; no definite D call. The CDR3 is 14 residues long. The ends were cut back, 2 bases at V and 0 bases at J, with 5 bases in the middle. The germline CDR1 and CDR2 sequences are KGHSH and LQKENI. CDR3 in amino acids: CASSPASSNQPQHF. DNA of the CDR3: TGTGCCAGCTCACCAGCGAGTAGCAATCAGCCCCAGCATTTT.

This clone was counted a single time. The chain uses TRBV15 and TRBJ1-1, with TRBD1 as a possible D gene (5 bases). The V end lost 0 bases, the J end lost 11 bases, and 13 bases lay between the germline ends. Germline V gives CDR1 LNHNV, CDR2 YYDKDF (reference sequence). The CDR3 has 13 residues. CDR3 bases: TGTGCCACCAGCAGAGAGGTTCGGGGGGAGGCTTTCTTT. It encodes CATSREVRGEAFF.

The chain carries TRBV5-4 and TRBJ1-1, with 7 bases identical to TRBD1. CDR1 and CDR2 (germline): SGHNT, YYREEE (reference sequence). The CDR3 length is 16 residues. The V gene end was trimmed by 0 bases and the J gene end by 0 bases; junction bases not matched to a gene: 5. In DNA, the CDR3 is TGTGCCAGCAGCTTGGAAGGGGGCTGGTTGAACACTGAAGCTTTCTTT. As protein: CASSLEGGWLNTEAFF.

This clone was counted a few times. This chain uses TRBV5-4 with TRBJ2-5, with 11 bases fitting TRBD1. This CDR3 spans 14 amino acids. The V segment lost 4 bases and the J segment 5 bases; nucleotides outside the gene matches: 4. The germline V gene encodes CDR1 SGHNT and CDR2 YYREEE (reference sequence). CDR3 protein: CASSRDRGSETQYF. CDR3 nucleotides: TGTGCCAGCAGCCGGGACAGGGGGTCGGAGACCCAGTACTTC.

The rearrangement uses TRBV18 and TRBJ2-7; 9 bases are a match to TRBD1. V shed 2 bases, J shed 3 bases, and the junction held 5 bases outside the gene matches. The CDR3 has 15 residues. Looked up from germline, CDR1 is KGHSH and CDR2 is LQKENI. The CDR3 protein is CASSPGQDRGYEQYF. The DNA of the CDR3 is TGTGCCAGCTCACCAGGACAGGACAGGGGCTACGAGCAGTACTTC.

The chain carries TRBV28 and TRBJ1-2; 8 bases are a match to TRBD1. The J segment lost 2 bases and the V segment lost 6 bases, leaving 8 bases of the junction unmatched. Germline V gene data show CDR1 as MDHEN and CDR2 as SYDVKM. The CDR3 has 15 residues. CDR3 in DNA: TGTGCCAGCAGGGGAGGGAACAGGGGGAACTATGGCTACACCTTC. Translated: CASRGGNRGNYGYTF.

This chain uses TRBV27 with TRBJ2-5, with 14 positions matching TRBD2. This CDR3 comprises 15 residues. The V and J ends lost 6 bases and 2 bases, in that order; junction bases with no gene match: 2. Germline CDR1 reads MNHEY; CDR2 reads SMNVEV (reference sequence). In nucleotides, the CDR3 is TGTGCCAGCAGGACTAGCGGGGGGGGACAAGAGACCCAGTACTTC. Translation: CASRTSGGGQETQYF.

In this sample, this clone turned up a few times. The chain has TRBV5-4 and TRBJ1-1, with unresolved D. V was pared by 0 bases and J by 6 bases, with 9 bases between. The germline gives CDR1 SGHNT, CDR2 YYREEE (reference sequence). The CDR3 consists of 13 residues. The CDR3 nucleotides read TGTGCCAGCAGCTTGGGGCAGAAGTCTGAAGCTTTCTTT. It yields the protein CASSLGQKSEAFF.

The rearrangement joins TRBV13 to TRBJ1-5; a possible D gene is TRBD1 (5 bases). The CDR3 is made up of 12 amino acids. From germline, CDR1 is PRHDT and CDR2 FYEKMQ (reference sequence). V was clipped by 8 bases and J by 10 bases, with 15 bases between them. The CDR3 DNA sequence: TGTGCCAGCGCGACGGGTACAGGACCCCAGCATTTT. Protein: CASATGTGPQHF.

The chain carries TRBV5-4 and TRBJ2-1, with 12 nucleotides matching TRBD1. Per germline, CDR1 SGHNT and CDR2 YYREEE (reference sequence). CDR3 length: 16 residues. The junction had 9 bases not matched to a gene; V was cut back by 3 bases and J by 8 bases. DNA for the CDR3: TGTGCCAGCAGCTCACTGGGGACAGGGGGCGAGTATGAGCAGTTCTTC. Its translation: CASSSLGTGGEYEQFF.

This chain connects TRBV18 to TRBJ2-7; TRBD1 matches 7 bases. Germline V gene sequence: CDR1 KGHSH, CDR2 LQKENI. The CDR3 is made up of 15 amino acids. Germline trimming cut 3 bases from V and 6 bases from J; bases unmatched to any gene: 11. CDR3 DNA sequence: TGTGCCAGCTCACCCCAGAGGGACAGCAACTTCGAGCAGTACTTC. Translating it yields CASSPQRDSNFEQYF.

The chain combines TRBV28 with TRBJ1-6, with TRBD1 matching over 7 bases. This CDR3 has 15 amino acids. CDR1 and CDR2 from the germline V gene are MDHEN and SYDVKM. V was clipped by 6 bases and J by 10 bases; unmatched bases: 12. CDR3 region: CASSSRGRGESPLHF. In DNA, the CDR3 is TGTGCCAGCAGCAGTCGGGGCAGGGGGGAATCACCCCTCCACTTT.

J is TRBJ1-1 and V is TRBV5-1; 9 bases agree with TRBD1. The V gene's germline CDR1 is SGHRS and CDR2 YFSETQ. The J segment lost 4 bases and the V segment lost 0 bases, leaving 10 bases of the junction unmatched. This CDR3 comprises 17 residues. CDR3 sequence: CASSLAGQTGGGTEAFF. The CDR3 DNA follows: TGCGCCAGCAGCTTGGCCGGTCAAACAGGGGGCGGCACTGAAGCTTTCTTT.

V gene TRBV3-1 (or the pseudogene TRBV3-2) combines with J gene TRBJ2-5, with TRBD2 identical over 7 bases. The CDR3 loop spans 15 amino acids. Germline V gene sequence: CDR1 LGHDT, CDR2 YNNKEL (reference sequence). After removal of 4 bases from V and 5 bases from J, the junction contained 10 bases not matched to a gene. CDR3 sequence (DNA): TGTGCCAGCAGCCCTGGCCCCGGGCGGGGGGAGACCCAGTACTTC. It codes for CASSPGPGRGETQYF.

The chain carries TRBV12-3 or TRBV12-4 and TRBJ2-3, with no clear D. The CDR3 has 11 residues. V was cut by 7 bases and J by 6 bases, with 8 bases left in between. The CDR3 nucleotides are TGTGCCAGCACCTCCCGGGATACGCAGTATTTT. Protein sequence: CASTSRDTQYF.

The chain joins TRBV5-6 to TRBJ1-5; D uncertain. The CDR3 sequence is 15 residues long. CDR1 and CDR2 from the germline V gene are SGHDT and YYEEEE. The V gene lost 2 bases and the J gene lost 0 bases, with 9 bases spanning the gap. Written as DNA, the CDR3 is TGTGCCAGCAGCTTCAATTGGGCTAGCAATCAGCCCCAGCATTTT. This gives the protein CASSFNWASNQPQHF.

The chain combines TRBV19 with TRBJ1-2; no definite D call. This CDR3 spans 15 amino acids. Trimming shortened V by 1 base and J by 0 bases, and 9 bases separated the two germline ends. The germline V gene encodes CDR1 LNHDA and CDR2 SQIVND (reference sequence). In DNA, the CDR3 is TGTGCCAGTAGTATAGGGGAGACCTCTAACTATGGCTACACCTTC. It specifies CASSIGETSNYGYTF.

This CDR3 reads CASGQTLDTF. Written as DNA, the CDR3 is TGTGCCAGCGGGCAGACGCTTGACACCTTC. The chain links TRBV6-5 to TRBJ1-2; D unclear. The germline V gene has CDR1 MNHEY and CDR2 SVGAGI. There are 10 residues in the CDR3. Trimming removed 8 bases at V and 12 bases at J, with 13 bases between.

The V gene is TRBV7-9, the J gene TRBJ1-6, with 11 bases that match TRBD1. V lost 3 bases to trimming and J lost 10 bases; unmatched junction nucleotides: 2. CDR3 length: 14 amino acids. CDR1 and CDR2 (germline): SEHNR, FQNEAQ (reference sequence). CDR3 sequence reads: CASSLDRGLSPLHF. DNA for the CDR3: TGTGCCAGCAGCTTGGACAGGGGGCTATCACCCCTCCACTTT.